This paragraph covers one TCR beta chain sequence. It has no known antigen specificity. No much larger clone is present one base from it, and per-base qualities are unavailable. Participants in the prospective study were enrolled through a virtual design, were aged about 18 to 100 years, and lived in about two dozen United States geographic areas. In the prospective study, participants were assigned to cohorts based on the clinical history participants reported in a screening survey and a study questionnaire. Recovered participants in ImmuneRACE Cohort 3 were defined by two consecutive negative NP/OP PCR tests, clearance by a healthcare professional, or resolution of symptoms. In the prospective study, mobile phlebotomists collected whole blood, serum and a nasopharyngeal or oropharyngeal swab from each participant. Participants in the prospective study had the option to provide additional blood draws and questionnaires over a roughly 2-month period. Prospective study blood samples were shipped either frozen or at room temperature before DNA extraction.

This record belongs to a study of blood T cell repertoires in COVID-19 (dated by TCRdb to between 2020 and 2021). Broadly, across the study: Samples covering the acute and convalescent phases of COVID-19 were provided by collaborators in the United States, Italy and Spain. The prospective study material was composed of cDNA or gDNA derived from T cells, B-cell-depleted T cells, or PBMCs. Deeply sampled blood TCRbeta repertoires from subjects exposed to, actively infected with, or recovered from COVID-19 were included in the dataset. A freely available public database, intended as a resource for researchers studying the immune response to SARS-CoV-2, is where the repertoires were released. The samples were drawn from two sources: the first 160 participants of the ongoing ImmuneRACE study, and 1,200 or so subjects contributed by 6 global collaborators. A de-identified subject ID, COVID-19 status, age in years and sex were almost always included in the sample metadata. HLA class I and class II types, where available, came from metadata supplied by the sample provider rather than from assay-based typing.

V loses 5 bases, J loses 6 bases, and the germline ends lie 25 bases apart. The germline V gene (reference sequence) yields LNHDA for CDR1 and SQIVND for CDR2. The CDR3 starts with the cysteine, ends with the phenylalanine, and has 17 residues. Just CDR3 DNA is preserved here, 51 bases in frame from base 1. TCRbeta CDR3 regions were amplified from genomic DNA by means of the immunoSEQ Assay, a bias-controlled multiplex PCR. Per the source publication's procedure: Within the assay, amplification of reference gene primers was used to estimate how many nucleated cells each sample contained. To quantify the absolute abundance of each unique TCRbeta CDR3 rearrangement, sequence reads were collapsed and filtered. For each sample, productive Simpson clonality was calculated by taking the square root of Simpson's diversity index across productive rearrangements. As stored in TCRdb, this immuneACCESS dataset retains in-frame rearrangements with V and J assigned. A fraction of the clones does not appear; measured against another copy, unresolved V genes explain less than half of the discrepancy, and the remainder lacks a known reason. V, J and clone size are taken as reported in that table, and D and trimming were inferred from the DNA itself. For this sample there are 200,000 or so clones; 80% to 85% appear just once. Jointly, the top ten make up 6.5% to 9.5% of the sample.

Study-wide findings and limitations: The amount of clinical and demographic metadata varied by source and participant and was provided uncurated.

Source material: PBMCs or T cells enriched from blood (not recorded which). The receptor comes from a man in his forties who had recovered from COVID-19. The chain employs TRBV19 and TRBJ1-2; tentative D gene TRBD1, with 5 bases matching. The CDR3 in this case is CASSPGGAGPGDHGYTF. Read as DNA, the sequence is TGTGCCAGTAGTCCAGGAGGGGCCGGGCCCGGGGATCATGGCTACACCTTC. Outside the CDR3, residues come from the reference TRBV19 and TRBJ1-2 proteins, so the full variable domain is: DGGITQSPKYLFRKEGQNVTLSCEQNLNHDAMYWYRQDPGQGLRLIYYSQIVNDFQKGDIAEGYSVSREKKESFPLTVTSAQKNPTAFYLCASSPGGAGPGDHGYTFGSGTRLTVV.